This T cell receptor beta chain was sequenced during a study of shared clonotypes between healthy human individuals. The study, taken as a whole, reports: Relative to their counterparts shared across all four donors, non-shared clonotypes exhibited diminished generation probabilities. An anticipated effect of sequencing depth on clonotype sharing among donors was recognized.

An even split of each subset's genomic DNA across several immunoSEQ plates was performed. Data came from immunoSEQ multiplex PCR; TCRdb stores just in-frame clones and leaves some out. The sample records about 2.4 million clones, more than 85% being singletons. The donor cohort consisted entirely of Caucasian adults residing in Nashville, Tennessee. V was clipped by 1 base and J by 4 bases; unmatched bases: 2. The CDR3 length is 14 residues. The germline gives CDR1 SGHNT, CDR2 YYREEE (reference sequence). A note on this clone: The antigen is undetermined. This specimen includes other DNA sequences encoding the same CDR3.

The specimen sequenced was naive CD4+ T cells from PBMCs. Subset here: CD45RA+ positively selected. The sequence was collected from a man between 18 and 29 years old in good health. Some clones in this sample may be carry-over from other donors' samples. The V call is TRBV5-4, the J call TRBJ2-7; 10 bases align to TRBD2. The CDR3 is CASSLPSGSYEQYF. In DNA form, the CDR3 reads TGTGCCAGCAGCTTGCCTAGCGGGAGTTACGAGCAGTACTTC.